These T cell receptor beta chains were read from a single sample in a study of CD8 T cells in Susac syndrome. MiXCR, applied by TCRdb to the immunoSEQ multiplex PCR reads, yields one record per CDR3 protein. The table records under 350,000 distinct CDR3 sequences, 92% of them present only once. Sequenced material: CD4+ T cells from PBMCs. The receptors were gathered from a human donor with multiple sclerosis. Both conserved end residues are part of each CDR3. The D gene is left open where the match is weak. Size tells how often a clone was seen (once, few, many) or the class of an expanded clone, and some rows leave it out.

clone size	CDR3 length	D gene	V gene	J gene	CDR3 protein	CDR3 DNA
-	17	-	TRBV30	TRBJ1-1	CAWGTGRVRNMNTEAFF	TGTGCCTGGGGTACAGGGCGAGTGAGGAATATGAACACTGAAGCTTTCTTT
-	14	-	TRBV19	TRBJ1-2	CASSIGGGGYGYTF	TGTGCCAGTAGTATTGGGGGTGGGGGGTATGGCTACACCTTC
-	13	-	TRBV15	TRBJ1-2	CATSSTGSYGYTF	TGTGCCACCAGTTCAACAGGGAGCTATGGCTACACCTTC
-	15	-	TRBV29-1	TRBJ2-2	CSVQILKGEAGELFF	TGCAGCGTTCAAATCTTGAAAGGGGAGGCCGGGGAGCTGTTTTTT
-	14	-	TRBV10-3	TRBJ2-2	CAISDFGSRGELFF	TGTGCCATCAGTGACTTCGGGAGCCGTGGGGAGCTGTTTTTT
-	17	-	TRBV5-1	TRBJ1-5	CASSLGTATLGNQPQHF	TGCGCCAGCAGCTTGGGAACGGCGACTCTAGGTAATCAGCCCCAGCATTTT
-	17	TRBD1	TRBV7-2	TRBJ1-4	CASSLPGQGFLREKLFF	TGTGCCAGCAGCCTCCCGGGACAGGGCTTTTTGCGCGAAAAACTGTTTTTT
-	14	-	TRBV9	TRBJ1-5	CASSPAAGNQPQHF	TGTGCCAGCAGCCCCGCGGCGGGCAATCAGCCCCAGCATTTT
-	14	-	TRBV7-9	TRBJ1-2	CASSLPRQAWGYTF	TGTGCCAGCAGCCTCCCGAGGCAGGCCTGGGGCTACACCTTC
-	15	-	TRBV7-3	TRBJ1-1	CASSLLAKLNTEAFF	TGTGCCAGCAGCTTACTAGCAAAATTGAACACTGAAGCTTTCTTT
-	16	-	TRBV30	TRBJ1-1	CAWSDWSSGRNTEAFF	TGTGCCTGGAGCGATTGGAGCAGCGGAAGGAACACTGAAGCTTTCTTT
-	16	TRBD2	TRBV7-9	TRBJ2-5	CASSLGTSGIQETQYF	TGTGCCAGCAGCCTCGGGACTAGCGGGATCCAAGAGACCCAGTACTTC
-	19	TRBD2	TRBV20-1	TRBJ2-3	CSATPGTSGDLLYTDTQYF	TGCAGTGCGACGCCTGGGACTAGCGGCGACCTTTTATACACAGATACGCAGTATTTT
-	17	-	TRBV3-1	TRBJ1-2	CASSQGSTGQASYGYTF	TGTGCCAGCAGCCAAGGTTCAACGGGGCAGGCCTCCTATGGCTACACCTTC
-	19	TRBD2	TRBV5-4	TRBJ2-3	CASRSFTSGGEESTDTQYF	TGTGCCAGCAGATCGTTTACTAGCGGGGGGGAAGAGAGCACAGATACGCAGTATTTT
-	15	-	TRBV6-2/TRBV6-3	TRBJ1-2	CASSSRRAAGNGYTF	TGTGCCAGCAGTTCCCGTAGAGCTGCGGGGAATGGCTACACCTTC
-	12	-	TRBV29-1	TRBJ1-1	CSVAGGNTEAFF	TGCAGCGTTGCTGGGGGGAACACTGAAGCTTTCTTT
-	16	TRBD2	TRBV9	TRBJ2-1	CASSAHGGSSYNEQFF	TGTGCCAGCAGCGCTCACGGGGGGAGCTCCTACAATGAGCAGTTCTTC
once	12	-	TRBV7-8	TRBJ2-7	CASSSAPGEQYF	TGTGCCAGCAGCTCCGCTCCGGGCGAGCAGTACTTC
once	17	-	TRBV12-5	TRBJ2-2	CASGLVLDFLNTGELFF	TGTGCTAGTGGTTTGGTACTTGACTTCTTGAACACCGGGGAGCTGTTTTTT
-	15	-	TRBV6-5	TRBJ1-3	CASSYSSRSGNTIYF	TGTGCCAGCAGTTACTCGAGCAGGTCTGGAAACACCATATATTTT
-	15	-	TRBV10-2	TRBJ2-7	CASSERTDFSYEQYF	TGCGCCAGCAGTGAGCGGACAGACTTCTCCTACGAGCAGTACTTC
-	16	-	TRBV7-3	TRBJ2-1	CASSQGGRGWGDEQFF	TGTGCCAGCAGCCAAGGGGGGCGCGGGTGGGGCGATGAGCAGTTCTTC
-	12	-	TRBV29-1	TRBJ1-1	CSVQDLYTEAFF	TGCAGCGTTCAGGACTTATACACTGAAGCTTTCTTT
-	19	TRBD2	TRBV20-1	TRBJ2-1	CSAGKSGGAYERPYNEQFF	TGCAGTGCTGGGAAAAGCGGGGGGGCCTACGAGCGCCCCTACAATGAGCAGTTCTTC
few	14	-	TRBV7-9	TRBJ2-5	CASSLGTAQETQYF	TGTGCCAGCAGCTTAGGGACGGCACAAGAGACCCAGTACTTC
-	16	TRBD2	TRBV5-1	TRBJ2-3	CASSLTASGSTDTQYF	TGCGCCAGCAGCTTGACGGCTAGCGGGAGCACAGATACGCAGTATTTT
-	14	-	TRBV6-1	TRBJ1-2	CASSEASTGFGYTF	TGTGCCAGCAGTGAAGCCTCTACAGGGTTTGGCTACACCTTC
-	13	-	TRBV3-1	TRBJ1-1	CASRQASGTEAFF	TGTGCCAGCAGACAGGCCTCTGGGACTGAAGCTTTCTTT
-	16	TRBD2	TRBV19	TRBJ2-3	CASSIGTSGSTDTQYF	TGTGCCAGTAGTATAGGGACTAGCGGATCCACAGATACGCAGTATTTT
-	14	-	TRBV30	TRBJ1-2	CAWATLGLGYGYTF	TGTGCCTGGGCCACCCTGGGGCTCGGCTATGGCTACACCTTC
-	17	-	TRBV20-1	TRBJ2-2	CSALASRLGGNTGELFF	TGCAGTGCCCTCGCATCGAGACTAGGTGGGAACACCGGGGAGCTGTTTTTT
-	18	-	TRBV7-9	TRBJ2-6	CASAGAASGNSGANVLTF	TGTGCCAGCGCCGGGGCAGCCTCGGGGAACTCTGGGGCCAACGTCCTGACTTTC
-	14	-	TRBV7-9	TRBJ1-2	CASSLAAPQDGYTF	TGTGCCAGCAGCTTAGCGGCCCCCCAGGATGGCTACACCTTC
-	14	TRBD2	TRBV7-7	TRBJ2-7	CASSPGLGLHEQYF	TGTGCTAGCAGCCCAGGACTAGGCCTACACGAGCAGTACTTC
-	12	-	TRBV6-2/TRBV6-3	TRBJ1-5	CASSFQYRTQHF	TGTGCCAGCAGCTTCCAATACCGGACCCAGCATTTT
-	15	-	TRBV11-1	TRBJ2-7	CASSLQGVVTYEQYF	TGTGCCAGCAGCTTACAGGGCGTGGTGACCTACGAGCAGTACTTC
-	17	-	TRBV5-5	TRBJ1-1	CASSSPFGGRLNTEAFF	TGTGCCAGCAGCTCCCCGTTCGGGGGGAGATTGAACACTGAAGCTTTCTTT
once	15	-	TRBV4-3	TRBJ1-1	CASSPNRVSGTEAFF	TGCGCCAGCAGCCCAAACAGGGTATCGGGGACTGAAGCTTTCTTT
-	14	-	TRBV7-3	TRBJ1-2	CASSPTRDDYGYTF	TGTGCCAGCAGCCCGACGCGGGACGACTATGGCTACACCTTC
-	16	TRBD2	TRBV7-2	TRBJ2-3	CASSLDGGRGTDTQYF	TGTGCCAGCAGCTTAGACGGCGGGAGGGGCACAGATACGCAGTATTTT
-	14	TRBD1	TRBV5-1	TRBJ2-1	CASLPTGHDNEQFF	TGCGCCAGCCTTCCGACAGGGCACGACAATGAGCAGTTCTTC
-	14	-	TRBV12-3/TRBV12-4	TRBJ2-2	CASSLNVRTGELFF	TGTGCCAGCAGTTTAAATGTCCGCACCGGGGAGCTGTTTTTT
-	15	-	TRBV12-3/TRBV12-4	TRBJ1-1	CASSLSSSANTEAFF	TGTGCCAGCAGTTTAAGTTCGTCCGCGAACACTGAAGCTTTCTTT
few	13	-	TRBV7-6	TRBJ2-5	CASSRLDSQTQYF	TGTGCCAGCAGCCGTCTAGATAGCCAGACCCAGTACTTC
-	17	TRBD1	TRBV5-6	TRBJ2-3	CASSLVGSGGSTDTQYF	TGTGCCAGCAGCTTGGTCGGCTCAGGGGGCAGCACAGATACGCAGTATTTT
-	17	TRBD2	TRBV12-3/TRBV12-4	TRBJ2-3	CASSPPRGAGVPDTQYF	TGTGCCAGCAGCCCTCCCCGGGGAGCGGGAGTCCCAGATACGCAGTATTTT
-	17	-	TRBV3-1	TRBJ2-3	CASSRGIQIQGTDTQYF	TGTGCCAGCAGCCGTGGGATCCAGATCCAGGGCACAGATACGCAGTATTTT
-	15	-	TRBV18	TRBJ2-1	CASSPRQSQYNEQFF	TGTGCCAGCTCACCACGGCAGTCTCAATACAATGAGCAGTTCTTC
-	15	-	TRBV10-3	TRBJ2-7	CAISESTILDYEQYF	TGTGCCATCAGTGAGTCGACAATTCTGGACTACGAGCAGTACTTC
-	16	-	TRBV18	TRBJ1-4	CASSPPSGRTNEKLFF	TGTGCCAGCTCACCACCGTCAGGAAGGACTAATGAAAAACTGTTTTTT
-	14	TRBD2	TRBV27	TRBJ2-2	CASSPWTSPGELFF	TGTGCCAGCAGTCCGTGGACTAGCCCCGGGGAGCTGTTTTTT
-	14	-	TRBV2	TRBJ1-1	CASSEYSLNTEAFF	TGTGCCAGCAGTGAATACAGTTTGAACACTGAAGCTTTCTTT
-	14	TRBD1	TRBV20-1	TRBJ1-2	CSAPDRGSNYGYTF	TGCAGTGCTCCGGACAGGGGATCTAACTATGGCTACACCTTC
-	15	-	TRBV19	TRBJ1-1	CASSPPNHGASEAFF	TGTGCCAGTAGTCCACCCAACCACGGAGCCTCTGAAGCTTTCTTT